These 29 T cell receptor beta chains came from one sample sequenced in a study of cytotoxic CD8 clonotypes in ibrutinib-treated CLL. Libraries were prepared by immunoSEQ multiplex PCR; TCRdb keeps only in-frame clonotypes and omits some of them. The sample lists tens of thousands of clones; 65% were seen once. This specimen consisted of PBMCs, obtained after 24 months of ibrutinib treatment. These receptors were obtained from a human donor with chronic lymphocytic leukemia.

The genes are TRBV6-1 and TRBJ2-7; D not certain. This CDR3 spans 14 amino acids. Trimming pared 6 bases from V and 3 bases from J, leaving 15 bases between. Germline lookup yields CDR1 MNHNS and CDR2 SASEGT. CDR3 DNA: TGTGCCAGCAGGAAGACTGAGTCCCTCTACGAGCAGTACTTC. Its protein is CASRKTESLYEQYF.

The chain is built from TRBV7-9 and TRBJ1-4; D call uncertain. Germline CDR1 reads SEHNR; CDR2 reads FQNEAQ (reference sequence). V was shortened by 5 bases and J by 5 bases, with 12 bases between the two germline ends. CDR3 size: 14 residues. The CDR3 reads CASSQRRTNEKLFF. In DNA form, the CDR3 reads TGTGCCAGCAGCCAACGGCGTACCAATGAAAAACTGTTTTTT.

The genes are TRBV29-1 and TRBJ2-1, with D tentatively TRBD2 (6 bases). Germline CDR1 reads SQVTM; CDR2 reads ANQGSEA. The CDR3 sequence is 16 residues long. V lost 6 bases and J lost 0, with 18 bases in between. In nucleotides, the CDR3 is TGCAGCGTGGCCCGTTGGGCGGGGCTCTCCTACAATGAGCAGTTCTTC. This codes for CSVARWAGLSYNEQFF.

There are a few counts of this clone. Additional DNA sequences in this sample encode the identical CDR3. The CDR3 nucleotides read TGTGCCAGCAGCCCCCGGACAGGGGAGAATTCACCCCTCCACTTT. Encoded protein: CASSPRTGENSPLHF. The V and J genes are TRBV9 and TRBJ1-6; the match to TRBD1 covers 9 bases. This CDR3 spans 15 amino acids. V was pared by 4 bases and J by 7 bases, with 6 bases of the junction left unmatched. CDR1 SGDLS and CDR2 YYNGEE come from the germline V gene.

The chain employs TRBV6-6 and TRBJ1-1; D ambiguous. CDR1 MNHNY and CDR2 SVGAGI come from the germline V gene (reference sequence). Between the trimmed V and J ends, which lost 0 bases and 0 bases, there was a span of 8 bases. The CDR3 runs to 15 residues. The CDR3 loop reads CASSYSPFLNTEAFF. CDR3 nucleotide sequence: TGTGCCAGCAGTTACTCTCCTTTTCTGAACACTGAAGCTTTCTTT.

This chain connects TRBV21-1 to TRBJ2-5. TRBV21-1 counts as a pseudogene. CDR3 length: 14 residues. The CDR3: CASSFEGRQETQYF. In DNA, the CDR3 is TGTGCCAGCAGCTTTGAAGGGCGGCAAGAGACCCAGTACTTC.

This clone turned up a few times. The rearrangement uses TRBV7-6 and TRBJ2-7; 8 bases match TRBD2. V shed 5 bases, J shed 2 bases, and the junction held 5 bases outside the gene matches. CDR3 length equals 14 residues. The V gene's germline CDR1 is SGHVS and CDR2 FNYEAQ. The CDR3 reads CASSPVAGPYEQYF. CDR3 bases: TGTGCCAGCAGCCCCGTAGCGGGGCCCTACGAGCAGTACTTC.

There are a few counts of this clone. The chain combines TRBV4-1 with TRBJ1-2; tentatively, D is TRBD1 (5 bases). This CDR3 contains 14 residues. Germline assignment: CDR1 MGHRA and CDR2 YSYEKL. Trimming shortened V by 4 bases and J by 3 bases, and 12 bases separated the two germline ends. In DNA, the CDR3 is TGCGCCAGCAGCCTCTGGGACGGAGACTATGGCTACACCTTC. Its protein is CASSLWDGDYGYTF.

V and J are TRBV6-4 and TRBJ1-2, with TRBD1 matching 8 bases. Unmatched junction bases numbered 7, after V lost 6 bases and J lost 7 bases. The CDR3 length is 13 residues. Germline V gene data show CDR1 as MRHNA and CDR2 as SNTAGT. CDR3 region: CASRAGTGTGYTF. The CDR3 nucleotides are TGTGCCAGCAGGGCCGGGACAGGAACTGGCTACACCTTC.

The CDR3 spells CASSIRVGTGNTGELFF. The CDR3 DNA sequence: TGTGCCAGTAGTATTAGGGTGGGGACAGGGAACACCGGGGAGCTGTTTTTT. V and J are TRBV19 and TRBJ2-2; 8 nucleotides line up with TRBD1. The CDR3 is 17 residues long. Germline CDR1 is LNHDA and CDR2 is SQIVND (reference sequence). The trim removed 3 bases at V and 1 base at J, leaving 7 bases unmatched. The full variable domain, rest sourced from reference TRBV19 and TRBJ2-2, is DGGITQSPKYLFRKEGQNVTLSCEQNLNHDAMYWYRQDPGQGLRLIYYSQIVNDFQKGDIAEGYSVSREKKESFPLTVTSAQKNPTAFYLCASSIRVGTGNTGELFFGEGSRLTVL.

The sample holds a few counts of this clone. In DNA form, the CDR3 reads TGTGCCAGTAGTATAGTAGGTCGGCATGGCTACACCTTC. Its translation: CASSIVGRHGYTF. The V gene is TRBV19, the J gene TRBJ1-2; no clear D gene. V was cut by 1 base and J by 6 bases, with 9 bases left in between. Per the germline V gene, CDR1 is LNHDA and CDR2 is SQIVND (reference sequence). CDR3 length: 13 amino acids.

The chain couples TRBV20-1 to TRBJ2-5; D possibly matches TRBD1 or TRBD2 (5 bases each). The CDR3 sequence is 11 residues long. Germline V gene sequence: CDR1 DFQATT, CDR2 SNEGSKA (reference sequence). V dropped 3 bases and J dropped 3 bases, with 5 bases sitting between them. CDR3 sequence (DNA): TGCAGTGCTAGGGGGGAAGAGACCCAGTACTTC. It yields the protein CSARGEETQYF.

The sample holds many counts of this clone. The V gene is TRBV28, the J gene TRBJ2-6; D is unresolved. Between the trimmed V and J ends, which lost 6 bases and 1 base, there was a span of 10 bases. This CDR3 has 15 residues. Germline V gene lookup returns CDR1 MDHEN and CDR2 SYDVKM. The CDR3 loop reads CASSNDGSGANVLTF. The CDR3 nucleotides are TGTGCCAGCAGCAACGACGGTTCTGGGGCCAACGTCCTGACTTTC.

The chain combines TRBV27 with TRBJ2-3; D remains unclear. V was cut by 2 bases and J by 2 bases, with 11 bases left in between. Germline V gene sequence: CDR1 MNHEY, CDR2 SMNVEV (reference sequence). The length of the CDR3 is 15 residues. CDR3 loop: CASSLTGQSTDTQYF. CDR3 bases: TGTGCCAGCAGTTTAACCGGGCAGTCCACAGATACGCAGTATTTT.

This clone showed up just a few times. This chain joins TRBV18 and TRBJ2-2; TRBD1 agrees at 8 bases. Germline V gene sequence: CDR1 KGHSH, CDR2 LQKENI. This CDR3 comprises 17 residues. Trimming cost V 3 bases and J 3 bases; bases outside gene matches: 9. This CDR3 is CASSPWPGQEDTGELFF. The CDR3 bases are TGTGCCAGCTCACCTTGGCCGGGACAGGAGGACACCGGGGAGCTGTTTTTT.

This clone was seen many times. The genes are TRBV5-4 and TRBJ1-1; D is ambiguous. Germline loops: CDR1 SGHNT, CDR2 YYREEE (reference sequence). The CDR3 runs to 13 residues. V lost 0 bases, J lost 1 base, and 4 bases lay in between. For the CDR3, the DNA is TGTGCCAGCAGCTTGGCGGGGAACACTGAAGCTTTCTTT. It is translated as CASSLAGNTEAFF.

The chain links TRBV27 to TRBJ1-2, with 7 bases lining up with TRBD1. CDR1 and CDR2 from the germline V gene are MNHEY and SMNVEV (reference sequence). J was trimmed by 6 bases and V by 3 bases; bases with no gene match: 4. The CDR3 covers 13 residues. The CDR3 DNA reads TGTGCCAGCAGTTTCTCGACAGGGAATGGCTACACCTTC. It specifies CASSFSTGNGYTF.

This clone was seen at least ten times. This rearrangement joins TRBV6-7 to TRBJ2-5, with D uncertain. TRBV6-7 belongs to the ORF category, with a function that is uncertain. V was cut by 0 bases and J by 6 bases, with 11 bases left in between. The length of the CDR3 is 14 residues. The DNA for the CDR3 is TGTGCCAGCAGTTACTCTTGGTTGCAGAAGACCCAGTACTTC. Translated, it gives CASSYSWLQKTQYF.

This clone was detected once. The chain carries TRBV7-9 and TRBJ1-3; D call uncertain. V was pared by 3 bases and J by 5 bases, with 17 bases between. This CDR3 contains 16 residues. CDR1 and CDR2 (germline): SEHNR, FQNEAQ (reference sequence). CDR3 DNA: TGTGCCAGCAGCTTGGGTCCAGGCTTGTCGAGAAACACCATATATTTT. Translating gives CASSLGPGLSRNTIYF.

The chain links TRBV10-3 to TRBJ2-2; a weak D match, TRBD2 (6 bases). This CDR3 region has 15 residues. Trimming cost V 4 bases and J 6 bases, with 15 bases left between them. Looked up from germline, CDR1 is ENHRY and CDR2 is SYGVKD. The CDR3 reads CAISGGLSVAGELFF. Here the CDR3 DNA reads TGTGCCATCAGTGGGGGACTCTCGGTAGCCGGGGAGCTGTTTTTT.

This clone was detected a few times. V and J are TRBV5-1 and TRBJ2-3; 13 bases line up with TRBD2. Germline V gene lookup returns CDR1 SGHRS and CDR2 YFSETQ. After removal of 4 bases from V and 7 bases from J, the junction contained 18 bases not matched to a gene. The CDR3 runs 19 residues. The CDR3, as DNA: TGCGCCAGCAGCCCTACGACTAGCGGGGGGTCGCCCCCGCTTAATACGCAGTATTTT. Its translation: CASSPTTSGGSPPLNTQYF.

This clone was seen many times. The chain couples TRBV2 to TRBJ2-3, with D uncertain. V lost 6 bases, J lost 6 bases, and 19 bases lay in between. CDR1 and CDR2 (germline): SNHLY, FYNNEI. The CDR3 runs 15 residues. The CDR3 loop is CASSETALAIDTQYF. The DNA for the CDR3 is TGTGCCAGCAGCGAGACCGCCCTCGCCATTGATACGCAGTATTTT.

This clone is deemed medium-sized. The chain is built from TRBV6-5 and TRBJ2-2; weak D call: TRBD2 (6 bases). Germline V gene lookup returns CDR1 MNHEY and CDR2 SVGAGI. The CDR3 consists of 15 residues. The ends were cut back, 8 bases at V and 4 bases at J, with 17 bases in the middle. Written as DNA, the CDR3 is TGTGCCAGCTACACCGGGACTCCCCCCACCGGGGAGCTGTTTTTT. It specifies CASYTGTPPTGELFF.

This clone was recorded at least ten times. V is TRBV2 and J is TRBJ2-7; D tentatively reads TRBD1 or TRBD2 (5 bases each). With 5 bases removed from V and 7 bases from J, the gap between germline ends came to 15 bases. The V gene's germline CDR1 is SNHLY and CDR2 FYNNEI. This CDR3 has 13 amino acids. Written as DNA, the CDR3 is TGTGCCAGCAGTTGGGGGTTCGGAGGTGAGCAGTACTTC. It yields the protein CASSWGFGGEQYF.

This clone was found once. CDR3 sequence reads: CASSQEGLAAYTDTQYF. CDR3 sequence (DNA): TGTGCCAGCAGCCAAGAAGGGTTAGCGGCTTACACAGATACGCAGTATTTT. The chain couples TRBV4-2 to TRBJ2-3; D possibly corresponds to TRBD2 (6 bases). CDR1 and CDR2 from the germline V gene are LGHNA and YNFKEQ. V lost 0 bases and J 2 bases, leaving 15 bases between the germline ends. This CDR3 is 17 amino acids long.

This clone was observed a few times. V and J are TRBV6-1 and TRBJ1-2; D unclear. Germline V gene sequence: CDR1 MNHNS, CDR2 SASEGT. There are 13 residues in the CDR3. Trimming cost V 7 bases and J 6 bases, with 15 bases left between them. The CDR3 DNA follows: TGTGCCAGCACGGGCGGGGTTATTAATGGCTACACCTTC. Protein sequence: CASTGGVINGYTF.

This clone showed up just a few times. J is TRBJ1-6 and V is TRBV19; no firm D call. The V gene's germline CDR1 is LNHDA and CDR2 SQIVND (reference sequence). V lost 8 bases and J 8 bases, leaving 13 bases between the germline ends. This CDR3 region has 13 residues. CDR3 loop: CASGRGADSPLHF. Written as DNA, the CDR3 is TGTGCCAGTGGTCGGGGTGCCGATTCACCCCTCCACTTT. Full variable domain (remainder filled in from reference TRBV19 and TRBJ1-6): DGGITQSPKYLFRKEGQNVTLSCEQNLNHDAMYWYRQDPGQGLRLIYYSQIVNDFQKGDIAEGYSVSREKKESFPLTVTSAQKNPTAFYLCASGRGADSPLHFGNGTRLTVT.

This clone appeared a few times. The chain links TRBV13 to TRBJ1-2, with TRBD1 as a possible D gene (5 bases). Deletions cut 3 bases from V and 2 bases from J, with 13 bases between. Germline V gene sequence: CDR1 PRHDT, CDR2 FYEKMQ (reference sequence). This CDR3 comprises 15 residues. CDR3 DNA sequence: TGTGCCAGCAGCTTTTCGGGGGTGCGGAACTATGGCTACACCTTC. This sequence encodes CASSFSGVRNYGYTF. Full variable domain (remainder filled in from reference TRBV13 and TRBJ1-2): AAGVIQSPRHLIKEKRETATLKCYPIPRHDTVYWYQQGPGQDPQFLISFYEKMQSDKGSIPDRFSAQQFSDYHSELNMSSLELGDSALYFCASSFSGVRNYGYTFGSGTRLTVV.

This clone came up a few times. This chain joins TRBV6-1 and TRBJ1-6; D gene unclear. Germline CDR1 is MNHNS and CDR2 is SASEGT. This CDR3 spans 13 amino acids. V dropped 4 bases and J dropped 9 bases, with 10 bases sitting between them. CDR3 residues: CASSGPGGSPLHF. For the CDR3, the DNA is TGTGCCAGCAGTGGACCAGGAGGTTCACCCCTCCACTTT.